These T cell receptor beta chains were read from a single sample in a study of identical twins. Via MiXCR, TCRdb re-called the 5' RACE reads, giving one row per CDR3 protein. The repertoire has roughly 260,000 distinct CDR3 sequences, more than 12% of them found once; the top ten carry under 9.5%. Sequenced material: memory (CD45RO+) T cells sorted from blood. These receptors were obtained from a woman aged 18-35 years in good health. Both conserved end residues are trimmed from each CDR3. The size of a clone is reported for some rows only, either as once, few or many, or as a class for expanded clones.

abundance	j_gene	v_gene	CDR3aa
-	TRBJ1-1	TRBV5-8	ASSSGGSRDTEAF
-	TRBJ1-4	TRBV10-2	ASSTQGPANEKLF
few	TRBJ2-3	TRBV3-1	ASSLRVNTQY
many	TRBJ2-3	TRBV6-2/TRBV6-3	ASSYLGDGADTQY
-	TRBJ1-1	TRBV12-3/TRBV12-4	AGRTELNTEAF
-	TRBJ1-4	TRBV5-6	ASSSATDFNEKLF
-	TRBJ2-7	TRBV6-1	ASSPWTGAEQY
many	TRBJ2-7	TRBV3-1	ASSQRTVSYEQY
-	TRBJ1-2	TRBV5-1	ASSLGPGQGTTGYGYT
-	TRBJ1-3	TRBV3-1	ASSQVSGAGNTIY
many	TRBJ2-7	TRBV12-3/TRBV12-4	ASSRTSGDYYEQY
-	TRBJ1-1	TRBV12-3/TRBV12-4	ASSFGRLSEAF
few	TRBJ2-7	TRBV12-3/TRBV12-4	ASSSRQERNEQY
many	TRBJ2-2	TRBV7-9	ASRWATTGELF
few	TRBJ1-1	TRBV7-8	ASSLVQGLPEAF
-	TRBJ1-2	TRBV29-1	SVHRLGETYGYT
-	TRBJ1-2	TRBV5-1	ASSSGQGLDGYT
few	TRBJ1-2	TRBV18	ASSINHPGTSNYGYT
few	TRBJ2-2	TRBV12-3/TRBV12-4	ASSTGGFTGELF